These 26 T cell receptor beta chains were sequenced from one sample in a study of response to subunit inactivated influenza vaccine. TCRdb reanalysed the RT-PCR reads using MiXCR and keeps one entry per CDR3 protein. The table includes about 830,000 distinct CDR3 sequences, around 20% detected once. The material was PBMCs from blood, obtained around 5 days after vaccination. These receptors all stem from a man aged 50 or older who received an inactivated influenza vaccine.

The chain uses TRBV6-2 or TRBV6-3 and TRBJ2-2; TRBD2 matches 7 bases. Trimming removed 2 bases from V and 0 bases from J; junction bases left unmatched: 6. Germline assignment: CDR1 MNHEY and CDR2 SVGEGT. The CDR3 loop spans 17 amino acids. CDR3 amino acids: CASSYGGVRPNTGELFF. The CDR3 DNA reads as TGTGCCAGCAGTTACGGGGGGGTTCGGCCGAACACCGGGGAGCTGTTTTTT.

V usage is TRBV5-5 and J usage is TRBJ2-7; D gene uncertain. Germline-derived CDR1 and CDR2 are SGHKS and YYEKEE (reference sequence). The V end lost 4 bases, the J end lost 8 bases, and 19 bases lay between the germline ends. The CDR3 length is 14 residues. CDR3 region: CASSPREEFEKQYF. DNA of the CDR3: TGTGCCAGCAGCCCACGTGAGGAGTTCGAGAAGCAGTACTTC.

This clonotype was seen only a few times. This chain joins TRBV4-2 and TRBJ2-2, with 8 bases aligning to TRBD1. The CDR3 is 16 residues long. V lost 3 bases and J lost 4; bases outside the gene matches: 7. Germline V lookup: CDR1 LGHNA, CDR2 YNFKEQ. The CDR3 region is CASSQEQGVPTGELFF. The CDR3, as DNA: TGTGCCAGCAGCCAGGAACAGGGGGTCCCCACCGGGGAGCTGTTTTTT.

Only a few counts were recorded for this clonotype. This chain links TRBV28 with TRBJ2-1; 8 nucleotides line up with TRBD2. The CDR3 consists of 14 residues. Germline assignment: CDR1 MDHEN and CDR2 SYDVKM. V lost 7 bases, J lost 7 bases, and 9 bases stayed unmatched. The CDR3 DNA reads TGTGCCAGCATCTTAGGGACTAGGGTAAATGAGCAGTTCTTC. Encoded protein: CASILGTRVNEQFF.

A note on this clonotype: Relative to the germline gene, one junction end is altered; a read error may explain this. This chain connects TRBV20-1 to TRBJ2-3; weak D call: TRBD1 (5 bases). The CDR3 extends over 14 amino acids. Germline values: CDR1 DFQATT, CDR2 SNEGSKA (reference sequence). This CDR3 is CSASSMGVTDTQNF. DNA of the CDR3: TGCAGTGCTAGTAGTATGGGTGTGACAGATACGCAGAATTTT.

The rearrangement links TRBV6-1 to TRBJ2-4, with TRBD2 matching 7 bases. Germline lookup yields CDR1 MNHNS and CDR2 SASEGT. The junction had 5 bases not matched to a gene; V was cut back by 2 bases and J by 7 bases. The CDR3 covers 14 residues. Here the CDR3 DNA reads TGTGCCAGCAGTGAAACTTTGGGAGGGAACATTCAGTACTTC. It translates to CASSETLGGNIQYF.

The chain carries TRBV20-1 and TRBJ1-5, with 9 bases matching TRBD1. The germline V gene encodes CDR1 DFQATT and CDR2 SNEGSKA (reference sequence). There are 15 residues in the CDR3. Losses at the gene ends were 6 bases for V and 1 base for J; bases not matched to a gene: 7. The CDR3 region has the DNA TGCAGTGCCCAGGACAGGGGAGGGAGCAATCAGCCCCAGCATTTT. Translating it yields CSAQDRGGSNQPQHF.

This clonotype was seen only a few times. The CDR3 here is CSVPLGTAQFF. DNA for the CDR3: TGCAGCGTTCCCCTAGGCACCGCGCAGTTCTTC. The genes are TRBV29-1 and TRBJ2-1; D is unresolved. Trimming took 5 bases from V and 12 from J, leaving 14 bases between them. The CDR3 sequence is 11 residues long. Germline CDR1 reads SQVTM; CDR2 reads ANQGSEA.

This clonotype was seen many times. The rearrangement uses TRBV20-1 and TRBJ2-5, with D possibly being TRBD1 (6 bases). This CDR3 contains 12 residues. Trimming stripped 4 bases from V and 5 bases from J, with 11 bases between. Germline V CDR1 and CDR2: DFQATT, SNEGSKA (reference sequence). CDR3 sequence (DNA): TGCAGTGCTATTGGGGGCGGGGAGACCCAGTACTTC. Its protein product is CSAIGGGETQYF.

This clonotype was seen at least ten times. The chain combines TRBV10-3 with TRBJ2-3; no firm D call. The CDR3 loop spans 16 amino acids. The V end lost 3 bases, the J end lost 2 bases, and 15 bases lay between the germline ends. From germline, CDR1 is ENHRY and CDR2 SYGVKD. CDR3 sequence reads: CAISDGLSHHTDTQYF. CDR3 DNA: TGTGCCATCAGTGATGGTTTGAGCCACCACACAGATACGCAGTATTTT.

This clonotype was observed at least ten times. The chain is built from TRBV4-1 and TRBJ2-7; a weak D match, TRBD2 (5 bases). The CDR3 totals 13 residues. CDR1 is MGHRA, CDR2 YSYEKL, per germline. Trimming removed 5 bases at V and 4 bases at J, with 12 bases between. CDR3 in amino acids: CASSSGLRYEQYF. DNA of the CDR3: TGCGCCAGCAGCTCCGGACTGCGATACGAGCAGTACTTC.

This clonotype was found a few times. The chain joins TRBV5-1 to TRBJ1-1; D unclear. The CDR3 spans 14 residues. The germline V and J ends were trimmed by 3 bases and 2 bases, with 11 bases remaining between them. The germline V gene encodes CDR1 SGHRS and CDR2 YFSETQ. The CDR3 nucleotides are TGCGCCAGCAGCTCAAGACGGAGTAACACTGAAGCTTTCTTT. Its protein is CASSSRRSNTEAFF.

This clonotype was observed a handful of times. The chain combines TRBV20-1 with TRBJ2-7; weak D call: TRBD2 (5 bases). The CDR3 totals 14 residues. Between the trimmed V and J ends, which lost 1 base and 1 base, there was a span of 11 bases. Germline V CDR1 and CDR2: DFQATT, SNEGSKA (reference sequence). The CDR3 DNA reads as TGCAGTGCTAGAGCGGTGACGGGATCCTACGAGCAGTACTTC. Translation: CSARAVTGSYEQYF.

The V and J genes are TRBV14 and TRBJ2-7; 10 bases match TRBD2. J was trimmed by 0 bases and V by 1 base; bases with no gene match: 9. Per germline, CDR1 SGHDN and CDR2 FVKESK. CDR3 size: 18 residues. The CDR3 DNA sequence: TGTGCCAGCAGCCAAGTTCCTAGCGGGGGCCGCTTCTCCTACGAGCAGTACTTC. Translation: CASSQVPSGGRFSYEQYF.

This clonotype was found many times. The DNA for the CDR3 is TGCGCCAGCAGCTTGGCGGGACAGGGAGAGACCCAGTACTTC. It is translated as CASSLAGQGETQYF. J is TRBJ2-5 and V is TRBV5-1; 9 bases fit TRBD1. Trimming at V came to 0 bases and at J to 4 bases, leaving 1 base not matched to a gene. The V gene's germline CDR1 is SGHRS and CDR2 YFSETQ. This CDR3 is built from 14 residues.

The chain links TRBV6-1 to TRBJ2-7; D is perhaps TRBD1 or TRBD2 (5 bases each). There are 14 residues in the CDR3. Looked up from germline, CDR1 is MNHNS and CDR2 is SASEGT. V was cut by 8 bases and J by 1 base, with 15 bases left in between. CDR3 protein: CASGDGTASYEQYF. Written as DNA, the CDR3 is TGTGCCAGCGGGGACGGGACCGCTTCCTACGAGCAGTACTTC.

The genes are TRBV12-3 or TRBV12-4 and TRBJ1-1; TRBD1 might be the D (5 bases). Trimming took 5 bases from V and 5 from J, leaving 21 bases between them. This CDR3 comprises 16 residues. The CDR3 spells CASSGWQVGQGTEAFF. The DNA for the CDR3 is TGTGCCAGCAGTGGATGGCAGGTGGGCCAGGGAACTGAAGCTTTCTTT.

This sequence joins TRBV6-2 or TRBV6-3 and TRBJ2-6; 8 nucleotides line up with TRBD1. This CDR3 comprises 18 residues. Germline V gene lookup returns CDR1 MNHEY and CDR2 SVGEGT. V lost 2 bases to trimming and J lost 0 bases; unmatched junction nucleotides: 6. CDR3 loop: CASSYEGTGTSGANVLTF. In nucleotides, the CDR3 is TGTGCCAGCAGTTACGAGGGGACAGGAACCTCTGGGGCCAACGTCCTGACTTTC.

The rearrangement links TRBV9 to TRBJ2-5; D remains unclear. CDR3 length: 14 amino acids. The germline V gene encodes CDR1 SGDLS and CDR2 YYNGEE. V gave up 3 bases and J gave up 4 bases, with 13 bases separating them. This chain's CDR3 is CASSAGNSGETQYF. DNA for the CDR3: TGTGCCAGCAGCGCAGGAAACAGTGGAGAGACCCAGTACTTC. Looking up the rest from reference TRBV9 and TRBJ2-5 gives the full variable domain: DSGVTQTPKHLITATGQRVTLRCSPRSGDLSVYWYQQSLDQGLQFLIQYYNGEERAKGNILERFSAQQFPDLHSELNLSSLELGDSALYFCASSAGNSGETQYFGPGTRLLVL.

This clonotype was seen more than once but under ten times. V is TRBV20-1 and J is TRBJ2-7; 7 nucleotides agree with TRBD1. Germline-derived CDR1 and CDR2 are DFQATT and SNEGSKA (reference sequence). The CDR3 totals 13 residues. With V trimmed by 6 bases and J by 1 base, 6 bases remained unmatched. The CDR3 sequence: CSADGDRSYEQYF. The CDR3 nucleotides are TGCAGTGCCGACGGGGACAGATCCTACGAGCAGTACTTC.

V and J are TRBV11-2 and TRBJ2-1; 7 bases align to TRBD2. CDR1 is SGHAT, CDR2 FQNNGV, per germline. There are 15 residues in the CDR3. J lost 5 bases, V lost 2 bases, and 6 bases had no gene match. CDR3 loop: CASSLRGLPNNEQFF. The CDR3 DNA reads TGTGCCAGCAGCTTACGGGGACTACCCAACAATGAGCAGTTCTTC.

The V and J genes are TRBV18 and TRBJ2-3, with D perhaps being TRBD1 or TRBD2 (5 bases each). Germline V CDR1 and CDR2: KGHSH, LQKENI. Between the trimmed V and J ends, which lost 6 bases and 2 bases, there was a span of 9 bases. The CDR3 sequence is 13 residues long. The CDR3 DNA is TGTGCCAGCTCGACCGGGACCACAGATACGCAGTATTTT. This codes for CASSTGTTDTQYF. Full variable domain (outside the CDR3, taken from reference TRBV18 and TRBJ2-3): NAGVMQNPRHLVRRRGQEARLRCSPMKGHSHVYWYRQLPEEGLKFMVYLQKENIIDESGMPKERFSAEFPKEGPSILRIQQVVRGDSAAYFCASSTGTTDTQYFGPGTRLTVL.

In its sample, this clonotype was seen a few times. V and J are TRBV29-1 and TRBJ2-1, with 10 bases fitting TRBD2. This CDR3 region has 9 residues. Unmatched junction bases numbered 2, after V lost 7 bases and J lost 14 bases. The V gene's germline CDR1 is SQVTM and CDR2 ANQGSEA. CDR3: CSDGTSEFF. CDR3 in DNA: TGCAGCGACGGGACTAGCGAGTTCTTC.

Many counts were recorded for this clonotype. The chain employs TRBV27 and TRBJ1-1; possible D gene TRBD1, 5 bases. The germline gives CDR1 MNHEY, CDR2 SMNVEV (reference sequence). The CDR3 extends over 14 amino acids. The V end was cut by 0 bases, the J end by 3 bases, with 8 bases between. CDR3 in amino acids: CASSLSGADTEAFF. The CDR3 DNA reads TGTGCCAGCAGTTTATCTGGGGCCGACACTGAAGCTTTCTTT.

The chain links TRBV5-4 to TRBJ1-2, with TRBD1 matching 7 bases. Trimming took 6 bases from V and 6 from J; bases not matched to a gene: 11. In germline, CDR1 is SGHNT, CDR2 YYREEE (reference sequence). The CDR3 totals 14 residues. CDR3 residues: CASIKQGTENGYTF. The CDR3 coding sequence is TGTGCCAGCATCAAACAGGGGACGGAGAATGGCTACACCTTC.

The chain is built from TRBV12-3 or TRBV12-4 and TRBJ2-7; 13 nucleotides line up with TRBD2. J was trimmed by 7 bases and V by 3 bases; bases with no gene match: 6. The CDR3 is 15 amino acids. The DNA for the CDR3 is TGTGCCAGCAGTTTGACGGGACTAGCGGGACGGGAGCAGTACTTC. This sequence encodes CASSLTGLAGREQYF.